This T cell receptor (beta chain) was documented in a study of blood T cell repertoires in COVID-19. Study details: Sites in the United States, Italy and Spain provided acute and convalescent COVID-19 samples. Sources were T cells, B-cell-depleted T cells, or PBMCs; the material itself was cDNA or gDNA.

This clone has only a few counts. The CDR3 is 14 residues long. Germline-derived CDR1 and CDR2 are LNHDA and SQIVND (reference sequence). The trim removed 8 bases at V and 6 bases at J, leaving 12 bases unmatched. In the authors' methods: Reference gene primer amplification gave nucleated cell count estimates. The repertoire was sequenced with immunoSEQ multiplex PCR; TCRdb's copy has only in-frame clones and lacks some. D and trimming come from the DNA, and the V and J calls and clone size come from that table. The sample records 140,000 to 150,000 clones, 75% to 85% being singletons. This chain connects TRBV19 to TRBJ2-7, with TRBD1 matching over 8 bases. The TCR sequence derives from a man aged 55 to 70 with active or convalescent COVID-19. Sequencing was done on a sample of peripheral blood. CDR3 sequence: CASGLGTGMGEQYF. CDR3 DNA sequence: TGTGCCAGTGGACTGGGGACAGGTATGGGCGAGCAGTACTTC.